Below are 14 T cell receptor beta chains sequenced from a single sample in a study of blood T cells in healthy people across ages. A second 7 to 11 cycle PCR used barcoded and J-beta primers. One entry per CDR3 protein, called by TCRdb with MiXCR from the 5' RACE reads. The sample consists of around 1,800,000 distinct CDR3 sequences, about 39% of them appearing once. The sample taken for sequencing was blood. These receptors came from a human donor in good health.

As to this clonotype: The junction does not match germline at one end; this may be a read error. The rearrangement uses TRBV5-1 and TRBJ2-7; D gene ambiguous. The CDR3 sequence is 11 residues long. Per germline, CDR1 SGHRS and CDR2 YFSETQ. The CDR3 loop is CASSSLYVQYF. The CDR3 DNA reads as TGCGCCAGCAGCTCCCTATACGTGCAGTACTTC.

This clonotype came up a few times. The CDR3 region has the DNA TGTGCCAGCAGTTACTTTGAGGCATTAGGAAGGGCCTATGGCTACACCTTC. Protein product: CASSYFEALGRAYGYTF. This chain links TRBV6-5 with TRBJ1-2, with no clear D. V was cut by 1 base and J by 4 bases, with 19 bases left in between. The CDR3 spans 17 residues. Germline V CDR1 and CDR2: MNHEY, SVGAGI.

CDR3 amino acids: CSSQVSTDTQYF. DNA of the CDR3: TGCAGCTCGCAGGTTAGCACAGATACGCAGTATTTT. The J gene is TRBJ2-3, the V gene TRBV29-1; no definite D call. The CDR3 has 12 amino acids. Deletions cut 8 bases from V and 0 bases from J, with 9 bases between. Germline V gives CDR1 SQVTM, CDR2 ANQGSEA.

In its sample, this clonotype was seen a few times. The rearrangement joins TRBV7-9 to TRBJ2-5; D is perhaps TRBD1 (6 bases). There are 14 residues in the CDR3. Germline CDR1 reads SEHNR; CDR2 reads FQNEAQ (reference sequence). V gave up 7 bases and J gave up 2 bases, with 14 bases separating them. DNA of the CDR3: TGTGCCAGCACTCCAGGGGAATTTCAAGAGACCCAGTACTTC. Its translation: CASTPGEFQETQYF.

This sequence joins TRBV20-1 and TRBJ2-5; perhaps D is TRBD1 or TRBD2 (5 bases each). V was clipped by 2 bases and J by 11 bases, with 24 bases between them. This CDR3 spans 15 amino acids. The germline V gene has CDR1 DFQATT and CDR2 SNEGSKA (reference sequence). The CDR3 is CSARNRDANVIGQYF. Here the CDR3 DNA reads TGCAGTGCTAGAAACCGGGACGCAAACGTAATAGGGCAGTACTTC.

This clonotype was counted many times. The chain employs TRBV7-9 and TRBJ2-3; D ambiguous. Germline CDR1 SEHNR, CDR2 FQNEAQ (reference sequence). V was clipped by 4 bases and J by 2 bases, with 10 bases between them. CDR3 length: 14 residues. CDR3 sequence: CASSSDRSTDTQYF. CDR3 nucleotides: TGTGCCAGCAGCTCGGACCGATCCACAGATACGCAGTATTTT.

This rearrangement joins TRBV7-3 to TRBJ1-1; no reliable D call. Deletions cut 4 bases from V and 5 bases from J, with 11 bases between. Germline V gene lookup returns CDR1 SGHTA and CDR2 FQGTGA. This CDR3 region has 13 residues. The DNA of the CDR3 is TGTGCCAGCAGCTCGTATTGGGGTACTGAAGCTTTCTTT. Amino acids: CASSSYWGTEAFF.

This chain joins TRBV27 and TRBJ2-7; a possible D gene is TRBD2 (5 bases). V was pared by 2 bases and J by 5 bases, with 13 bases between. Germline V CDR1 and CDR2: MNHEY, SMNVEV (reference sequence). CDR3 length: 14 residues. This CDR3 reads CASSLNGVTHEQYF. CDR3 bases: TGTGCCAGCAGTTTAAACGGGGTTACCCACGAGCAGTACTTC.

This clonotype has a handful of counts. V is TRBV20-1 and J is TRBJ2-1; 7 nucleotides line up with TRBD1. The CDR3 loop spans 15 amino acids. Germline values: CDR1 DFQATT, CDR2 SNEGSKA (reference sequence). The V segment lost 0 bases and the J segment 8 bases; nucleotides outside the gene matches: 10. The DNA of the CDR3 is TGCAGTGCTAGAGATGGGGTAACAGGGGTGCATGAGCAGTTCTTC. Translation gives CSARDGVTGVHEQFF.

The chain is built from TRBV7-2 and TRBJ2-5; D might be TRBD1 (6 bases). The CDR3 is made up of 14 amino acids. CDR1 SGHTA and CDR2 FQGNSA come from the germline V gene. Trimming shortened V by 2 bases and J by 3 bases, and 10 bases separated the two germline ends. The CDR3, as DNA: TGTGCCAGCAGCTTACAACAGGGAGAAGAGACCCAGTACTTC. This translates into CASSLQQGEETQYF.

This clonotype turned up a few times. The chain couples TRBV24-1 to TRBJ2-1, with D tentatively TRBD1 (5 bases). The CDR3 extends over 15 amino acids. Germline V gene sequence: CDR1 KGHDR, CDR2 SFDVKD. Trimming removed 0 bases at V and 10 bases at J, with 15 bases between. CDR3 amino acids: CATSDLPAGLGEQFF. In DNA, the CDR3 is TGTGCCACCAGTGATTTGCCAGCAGGGTTAGGGGAGCAGTTCTTC.

This clonotype was seen many times. The chain combines TRBV6-2 or TRBV6-3 with TRBJ2-2; D remains ambiguous. The CDR3 is 14 residues long. V was clipped by 2 bases and J by 3 bases, with 7 bases between them. Germline assignment: CDR1 MNHEY and CDR2 SVGEGT. CDR3 sequence: CASSYRSYTGELFF. The CDR3 region has the DNA TGTGCCAGCAGTTACCGAAGTTACACCGGGGAGCTGTTTTTT.

This clonotype was counted only a few times. J is TRBJ1-2 and V is TRBV7-9; no clear D. The length of the CDR3 is 12 residues. The germline V gene encodes CDR1 SEHNR and CDR2 FQNEAQ (reference sequence). V was pared by 5 bases and J by 8 bases, with 12 bases between. CDR3 sequence: CASSHRFGGYTF. The DNA of the CDR3 is TGTGCCAGCAGCCACAGATTTGGGGGCTACACCTTC.

This clonotype appeared a single time. Here the CDR3 reads CASSYRTWDSTQETQYF. The CDR3 DNA sequence: TGTGCCAGCAGTTACCGAACCTGGGACAGCACACAAGAGACCCAGTACTTC. The chain links TRBV6-2 or TRBV6-3 to TRBJ2-5, with 7 bases aligning to TRBD1. Germline V gives CDR1 MNHEY, CDR2 SVGEGT. The V segment lost 2 bases and the J segment 2 bases; nucleotides outside the gene matches: 11. The CDR3 is made up of 17 amino acids.